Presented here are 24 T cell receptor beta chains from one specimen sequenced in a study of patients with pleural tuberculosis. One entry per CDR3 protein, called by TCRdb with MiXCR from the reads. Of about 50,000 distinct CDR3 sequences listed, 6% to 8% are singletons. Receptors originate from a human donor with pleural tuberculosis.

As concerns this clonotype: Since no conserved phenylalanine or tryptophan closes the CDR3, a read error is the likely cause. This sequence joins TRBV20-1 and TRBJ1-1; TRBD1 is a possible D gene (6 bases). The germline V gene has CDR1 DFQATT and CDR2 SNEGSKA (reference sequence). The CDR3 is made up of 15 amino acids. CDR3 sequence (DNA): TGCAGCGCCACGAACGGGAGGGGGGTGGAGACTGAAGCTTTCCTT. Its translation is CSATNGRGVETEAFL.

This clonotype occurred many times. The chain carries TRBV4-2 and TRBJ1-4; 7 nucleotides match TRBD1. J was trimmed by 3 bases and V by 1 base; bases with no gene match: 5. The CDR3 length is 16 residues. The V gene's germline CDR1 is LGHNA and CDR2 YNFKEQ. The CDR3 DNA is TGTGCCAGCAGCCAAGTTCCCCAGGGGGCTAATGAAAAACTGTTTTTT. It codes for CASSQVPQGANEKLFF.

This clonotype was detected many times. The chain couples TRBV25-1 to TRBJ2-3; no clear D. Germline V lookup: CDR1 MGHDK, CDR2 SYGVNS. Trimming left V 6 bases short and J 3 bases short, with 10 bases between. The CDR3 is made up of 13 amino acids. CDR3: CASRDPVTDTQYF. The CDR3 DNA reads TGTGCCAGCAGGGACCCCGTGACAGATACGCAGTATTTT.

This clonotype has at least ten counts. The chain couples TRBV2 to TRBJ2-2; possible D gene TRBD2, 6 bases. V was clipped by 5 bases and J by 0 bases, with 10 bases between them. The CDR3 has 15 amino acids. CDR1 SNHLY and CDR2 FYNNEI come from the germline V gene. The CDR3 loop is CASSMGLTNTGELFF. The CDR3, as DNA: TGTGCCAGCAGTATGGGACTTACGAACACCGGGGAGCTGTTTTTT.

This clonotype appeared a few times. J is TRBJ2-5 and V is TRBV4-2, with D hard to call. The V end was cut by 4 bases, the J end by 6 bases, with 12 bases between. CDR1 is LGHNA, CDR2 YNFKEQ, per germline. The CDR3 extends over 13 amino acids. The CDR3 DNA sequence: TGTGCCAGCAGCCCGGGCCCGGCGAAGACCCAGTACTTC. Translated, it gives CASSPGPAKTQYF.

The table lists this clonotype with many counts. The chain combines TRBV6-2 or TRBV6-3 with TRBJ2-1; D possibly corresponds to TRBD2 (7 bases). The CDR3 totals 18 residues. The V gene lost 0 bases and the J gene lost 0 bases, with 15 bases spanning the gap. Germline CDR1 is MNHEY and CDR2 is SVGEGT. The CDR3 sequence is CASSYSGGAGLSYNEQFF. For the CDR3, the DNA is TGTGCCAGCAGTTACTCAGGGGGAGCGGGACTCTCCTACAATGAGCAGTTCTTC.

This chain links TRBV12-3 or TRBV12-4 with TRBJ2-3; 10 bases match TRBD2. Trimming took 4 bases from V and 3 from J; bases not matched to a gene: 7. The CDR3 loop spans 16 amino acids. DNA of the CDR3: TGTGCCAGCAGTTCCCCAGCGGGAGGGCCAACAGATACGCAGTATTTT. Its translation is CASSSPAGGPTDTQYF.

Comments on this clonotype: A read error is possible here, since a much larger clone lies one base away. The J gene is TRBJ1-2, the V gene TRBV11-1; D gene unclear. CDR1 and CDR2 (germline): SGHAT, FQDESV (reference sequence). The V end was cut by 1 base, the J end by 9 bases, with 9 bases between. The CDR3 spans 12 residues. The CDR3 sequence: CASSLGGNSYTF. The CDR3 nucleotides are TGTGCCAGCAGCTTAGGAGGAAATAGCTACACCTTC. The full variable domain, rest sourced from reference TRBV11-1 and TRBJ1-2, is EAEVAQSPRYKITEKSQAVAFWCDPISGHATLYWYRQILGQGPELLVQFQDESVVDDSQLPKDRFSAERLKGVDSTLKIQPAELGDSAMYLCASSLGGNSYTFGSGTRLTVV.

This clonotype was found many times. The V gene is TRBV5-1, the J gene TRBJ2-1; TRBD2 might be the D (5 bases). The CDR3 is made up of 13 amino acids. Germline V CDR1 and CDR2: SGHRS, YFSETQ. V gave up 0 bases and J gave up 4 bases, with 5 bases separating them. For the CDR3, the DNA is TGCGCCAGCAGCTTGGGGGAGTACAATGAGCAGTTCTTC. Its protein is CASSLGEYNEQFF.

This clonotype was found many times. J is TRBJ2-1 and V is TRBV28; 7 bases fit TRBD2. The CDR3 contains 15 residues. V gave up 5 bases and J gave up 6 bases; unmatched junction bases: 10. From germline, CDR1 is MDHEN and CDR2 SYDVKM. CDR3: CASSLRTSFSNEQFF. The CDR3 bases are TGTGCCAGCAGTCTCCGGACTAGTTTCTCCAATGAGCAGTTCTTC.

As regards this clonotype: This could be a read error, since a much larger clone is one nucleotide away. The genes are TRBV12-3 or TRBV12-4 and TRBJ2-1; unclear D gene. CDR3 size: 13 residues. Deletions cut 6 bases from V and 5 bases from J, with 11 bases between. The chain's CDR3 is CASRPISDNEQFF. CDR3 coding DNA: TGTGCCAGCAGGCCAATCTCAGACAATGAGCAGTTCTTC.

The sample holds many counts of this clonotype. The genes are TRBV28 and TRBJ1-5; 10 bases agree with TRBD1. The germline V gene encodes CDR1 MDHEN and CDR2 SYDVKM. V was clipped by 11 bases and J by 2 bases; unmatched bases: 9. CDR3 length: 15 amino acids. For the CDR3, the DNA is TGTGCCGCGATTCCCGGGACAGGGGGCAATCAGCCCCAGCATTTT. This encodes CAAIPGTGGNQPQHF.

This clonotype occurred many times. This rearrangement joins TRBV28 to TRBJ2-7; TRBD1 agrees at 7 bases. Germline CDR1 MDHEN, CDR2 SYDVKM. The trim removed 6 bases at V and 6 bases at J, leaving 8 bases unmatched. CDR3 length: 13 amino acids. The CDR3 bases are TGTGCCAGCAGGAATGACAGGGCGAGCGAGCAGTACTTC. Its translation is CASRNDRASEQYF. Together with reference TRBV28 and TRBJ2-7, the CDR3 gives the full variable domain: DVKVTQSSRYLVKRTGEKVFLECVQDMDHENMFWYRQDPGLGLRLIYFSYDVKMKEKGDIPEGYSVSREKKERFSLILESASTNQTSMYLCASRNDRASEQYFGPGTRLTVT.

CDR3 amino acids: CASSLGDQLAAYNEQFF. DNA for the CDR3: TGTGCCAGCAGCTTAGGCGATCAACTAGCGGCCTACAATGAGCAGTTCTTC. The chain uses TRBV11-1 and TRBJ2-1; TRBD2 agrees at 8 bases. The V gene's germline CDR1 is SGHAT and CDR2 FQDESV (reference sequence). V was pared by 1 base and J by 2 bases, with 7 bases of the junction left unmatched. The CDR3 contains 17 residues.

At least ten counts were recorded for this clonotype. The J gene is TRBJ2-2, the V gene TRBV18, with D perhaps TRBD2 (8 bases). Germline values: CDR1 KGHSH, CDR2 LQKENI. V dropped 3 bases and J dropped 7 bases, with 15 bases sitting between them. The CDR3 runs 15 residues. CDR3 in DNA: TGTGCCAGCTCACCGGGTAGCGGGACAGACGGGGAGCTGTTTTTT. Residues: CASSPGSGTDGELFF.

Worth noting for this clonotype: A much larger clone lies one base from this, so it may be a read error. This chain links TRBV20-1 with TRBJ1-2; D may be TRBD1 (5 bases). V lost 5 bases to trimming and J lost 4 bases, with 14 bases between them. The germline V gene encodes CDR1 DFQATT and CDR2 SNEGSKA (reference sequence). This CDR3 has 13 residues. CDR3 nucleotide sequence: TGCAGTGCTGGGGCGAGAAGTTTCTATGGCTACACCTTC. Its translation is CSAGARSFYGYTF.

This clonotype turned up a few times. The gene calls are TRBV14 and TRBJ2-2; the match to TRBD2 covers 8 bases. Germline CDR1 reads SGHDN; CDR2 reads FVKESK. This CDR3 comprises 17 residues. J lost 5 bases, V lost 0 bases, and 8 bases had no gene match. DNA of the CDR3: TGTGCCAGCAGCCAAGATGGGCGGGAGGTCAGGACCGGGGAGCTGTTTTTT. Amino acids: CASSQDGREVRTGELFF.

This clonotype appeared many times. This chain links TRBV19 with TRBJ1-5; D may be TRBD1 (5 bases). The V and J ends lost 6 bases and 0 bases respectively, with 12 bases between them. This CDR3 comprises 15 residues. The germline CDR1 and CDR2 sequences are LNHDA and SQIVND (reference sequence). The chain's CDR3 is CASRPGFYSNQPQHF. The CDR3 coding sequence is TGTGCCAGTAGGCCAGGGTTCTATAGCAATCAGCCCCAGCATTTT.

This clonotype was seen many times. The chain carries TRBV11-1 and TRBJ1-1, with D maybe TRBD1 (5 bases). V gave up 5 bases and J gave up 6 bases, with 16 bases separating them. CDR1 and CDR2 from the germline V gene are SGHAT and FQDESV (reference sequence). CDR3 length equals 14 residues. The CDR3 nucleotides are TGTGCCAGCAGCCGGGCGGGGGAGGATCCTGAAGCTTTCTTT. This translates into CASSRAGEDPEAFF.

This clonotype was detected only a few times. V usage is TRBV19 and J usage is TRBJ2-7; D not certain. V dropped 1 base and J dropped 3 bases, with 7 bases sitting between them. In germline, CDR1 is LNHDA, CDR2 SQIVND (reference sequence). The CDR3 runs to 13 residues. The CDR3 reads CASSIGEGYEQYV. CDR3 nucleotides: TGTGCCAGTAGTATAGGGGAAGGCTACGAGCAGTACGTC.

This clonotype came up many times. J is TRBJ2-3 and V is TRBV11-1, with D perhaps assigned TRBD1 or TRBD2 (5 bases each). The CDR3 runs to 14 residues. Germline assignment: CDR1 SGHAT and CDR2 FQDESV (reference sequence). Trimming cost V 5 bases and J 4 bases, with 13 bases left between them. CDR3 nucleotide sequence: TGTGCCAGCAGCAGGTGGGACGGGGCAGATACGCAGTATTTT. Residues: CASSRWDGADTQYF.

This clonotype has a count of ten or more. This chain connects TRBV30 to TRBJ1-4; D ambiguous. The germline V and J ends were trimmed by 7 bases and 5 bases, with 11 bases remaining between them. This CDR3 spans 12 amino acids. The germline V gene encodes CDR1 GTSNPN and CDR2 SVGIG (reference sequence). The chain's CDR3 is CALRPKNEKLFF. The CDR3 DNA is TGTGCCTTGAGGCCGAAGAATGAAAAACTGTTTTTT.

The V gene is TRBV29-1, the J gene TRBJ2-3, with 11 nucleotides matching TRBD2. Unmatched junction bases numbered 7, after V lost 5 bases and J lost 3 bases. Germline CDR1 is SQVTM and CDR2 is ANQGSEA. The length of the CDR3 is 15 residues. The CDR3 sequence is CSVFTRLAGTDTQYF. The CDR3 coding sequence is TGCAGCGTTTTCACCCGACTAGCGGGAACAGATACGCAGTATTTT.

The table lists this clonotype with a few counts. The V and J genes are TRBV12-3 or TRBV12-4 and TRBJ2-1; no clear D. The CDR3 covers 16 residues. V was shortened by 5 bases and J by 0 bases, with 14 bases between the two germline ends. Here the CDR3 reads CASSPYSLSSYNEQFF. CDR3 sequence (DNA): TGTGCCAGCAGTCCTTATAGCTTAAGCTCCTACAATGAGCAGTTCTTC.